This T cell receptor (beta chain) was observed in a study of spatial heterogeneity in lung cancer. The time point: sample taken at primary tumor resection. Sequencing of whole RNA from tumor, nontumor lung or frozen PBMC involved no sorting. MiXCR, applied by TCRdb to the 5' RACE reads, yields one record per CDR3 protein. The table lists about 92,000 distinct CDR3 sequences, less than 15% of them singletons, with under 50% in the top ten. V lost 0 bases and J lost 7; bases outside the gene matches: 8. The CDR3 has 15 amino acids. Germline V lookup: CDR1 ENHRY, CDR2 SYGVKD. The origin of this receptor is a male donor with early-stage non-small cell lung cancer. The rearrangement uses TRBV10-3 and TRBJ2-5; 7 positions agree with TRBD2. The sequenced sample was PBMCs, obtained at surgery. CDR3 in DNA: TGTGCCATCAGTGAGTCTCCGCGGGAGTGGGGGACCCAGTACTTC. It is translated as CAISESPREWGTQYF.